The source of this T cell receptor (beta chain) is a study of cytomegalovirus exposure and HLA in healthy donors. Study summary: Across 350 to 500 genotyped donors, roughly 85% landed in the Caucasian-associated ancestry cluster. Study results and limitations: By HLA locus, TCR association rates varied in a later analysis, with DRB1 showing the most and HLA-C the fewest.

PCR amplification relied on 60 Vbeta primers (plus 13 Jbeta primers). Only in-frame clones appear in the TCRdb table, and some are missing; sequencing was by immunoSEQ multiplex PCR. The sample includes about 78,000 clones, 63% seen only once; the top ten take around 6%. In the case of this clone: Its antigen is currently unknown.

Looked up from germline, CDR1 is SGHAT and CDR2 is FQNNGV. The CDR3 extends over 15 amino acids. Trimming shortened V by 5 bases and J by 6 bases, and 16 bases separated the two germline ends. The TCR originated in a man younger than 45 in good health and CMV-seropositive. The V gene is TRBV11-2, the J gene TRBJ1-4; the D gene is possibly TRBD1 (6 bases). Sequenced material: PBMCs. This chain's CDR3 is CASSPRPGVDEKLFF. The CDR3 nucleotides read TGTGCCAGCAGCCCCCGCCCAGGGGTGGATGAAAAACTGTTTTTT. Supplemented by reference TRBV11-2 and TRBJ1-4, the full variable domain reads EAGVAQSPRYKIIEKRQSVAFWCNPISGHATLYWYQQILGQGPKLLIQFQNNGVVDDSQLPKDRFSAERLKGVDSTLKIQPAKLEDSAVYLCASSPRPGVDEKLFFGSGTQLSVL.